Sequencing of this T cell receptor beta chain was carried out in a study of early T cells in non-severe SARS-CoV-2 infection. Study as a whole: Sequencing targeted bulk RNA from unsorted whole blood, leaving chains unpaired.

At least ten counts were recorded for this clonotype. The antigen is undetermined. Study-wide findings and caveats: VDJdb matching favored anti-spike CD8 responses, missing private and CD4 specificities.

The trim removed 2 bases at V and 4 bases at J, leaving 5 bases unmatched. The CDR3 extends over 15 amino acids. CDR1 and CDR2 from the germline V gene are SGHVS and FNYEAQ. Unique molecular identifiers were affixed to single, distinct cDNA molecules. TCRdb called the 5' RACE reads again in MiXCR, with one record for every CDR3 protein. The sample includes some 67,000 distinct CDR3 sequences, approximately 13% of them seen just once. The specimen was whole blood. This TCR was sampled from an adult who was a healthcare worker with PCR-confirmed SARS-CoV-2 infection or an uninfected control (not recorded which). V usage is TRBV7-6 and J usage is TRBJ2-3; 8 nucleotides line up with TRBD2. In nucleotides, the CDR3 is TGTGCCAGCAGCTTACGGGGGGGTGCCGCAGATACGCAGTATTTT. Its protein product is CASSLRGGAADTQYF.